This T cell receptor beta chain was sequenced during a study of glioma-infiltrating T cells. This clonotype is medium-sized (0.01 to 0.1%). Its antigen is unknown. Study-level results: Non-neoplastic patients had below-expected tissue-blood divergence, while all gliomas exceeded expectation. Only very few CDR3 sequences appeared in both tissue and blood.

V gave up 5 bases and J gave up 7 bases, with 7 bases separating them. The CDR3 totals 11 residues. Germline values: CDR1 MDHEN, CDR2 SYDVKM. TCR alpha and beta CDR3 regions were amplified from RNA using iRepertoire nested multiplex PCR. Input was about 95-400 ng of tissue mRNA or PBMC total RNA. A single record per CDR3 protein comes from TCRdb applying MiXCR to the multiplex PCR reads. The sample yields about 21,000 distinct CDR3 sequences, 20% to 25% seen once. The sequencing input was glioma tissue, nonneoplastic brain tissue, or PBMCs (not recorded which). This receptor was obtained from a human donor with low-grade glioma or glioblastoma, undergoing nonglioma brain surgery, or in good health (not recorded which). The V call is TRBV28, the J call TRBJ2-3; no firm D call. The CDR3 region is CASSQIHTQYF. DNA of the CDR3: TGTGCCAGCAGTCAAATCCATACGCAGTATTTT.